The source of this T cell receptor beta chain is a study of T-cell memory formation after mild COVID-19. Study conclusions and caveats: Unconfirmed was the SARS-CoV-2 specificity of second-wave clones that peaked on day 37.

TCRdb re-called the 5' RACE reads through MiXCR, storing one row per CDR3 protein. The table has about 290,000 distinct CDR3 sequences, about 16% seen once; the top ten hold about a fifth. Concerning this clonotype itself: Its antigen is not identified.

V shed 7 bases and J 1 base; nucleotides not matched to a gene: 3. This CDR3 is built from 15 residues. Germline V gene lookup returns CDR1 MDHEN and CDR2 SYDVKM. The receptor's source is a man aged 18 to 29 who had mild COVID-19 (a few samples of this study predate the infection). Cell type and time point are not known. Sequenced input: PBMCs or a T cell subset sorted from them (not recorded which). The V call is TRBV28, the J call TRBJ2-2; 10 nucleotides agree with TRBD1. Here the CDR3 reads CASTDRGLNTGELFF. As DNA, the CDR3 is TGTGCCAGCACGGACAGGGGGTTGAACACCGGGGAGCTGTTTTTT.